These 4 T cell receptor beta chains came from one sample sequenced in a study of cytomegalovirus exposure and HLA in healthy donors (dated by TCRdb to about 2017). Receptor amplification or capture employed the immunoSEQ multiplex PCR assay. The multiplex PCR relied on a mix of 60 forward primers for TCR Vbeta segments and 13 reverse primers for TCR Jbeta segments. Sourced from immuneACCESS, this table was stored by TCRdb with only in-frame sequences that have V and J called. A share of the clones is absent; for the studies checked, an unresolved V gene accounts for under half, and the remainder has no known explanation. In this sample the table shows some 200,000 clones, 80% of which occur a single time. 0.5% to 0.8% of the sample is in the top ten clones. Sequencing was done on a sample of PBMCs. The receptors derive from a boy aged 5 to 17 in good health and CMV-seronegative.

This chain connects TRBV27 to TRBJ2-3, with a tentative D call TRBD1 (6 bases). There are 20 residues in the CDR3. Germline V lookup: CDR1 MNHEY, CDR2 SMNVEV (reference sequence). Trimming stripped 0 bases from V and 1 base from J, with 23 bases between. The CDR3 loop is CASSLSIGQGHLPGTDTQYF. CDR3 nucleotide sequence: TGTGCCAGCAGTTTATCAATTGGGCAGGGACACCTCCCCGGCACAGATACGCAGTATTTT.

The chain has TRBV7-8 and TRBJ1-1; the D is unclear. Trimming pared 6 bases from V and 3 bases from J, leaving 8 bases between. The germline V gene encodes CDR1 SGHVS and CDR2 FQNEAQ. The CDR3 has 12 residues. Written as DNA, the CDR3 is TGTGCCAGCAGTCCGGGTGACACTGAAGCTTTCTTT. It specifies CASSPGDTEAFF.

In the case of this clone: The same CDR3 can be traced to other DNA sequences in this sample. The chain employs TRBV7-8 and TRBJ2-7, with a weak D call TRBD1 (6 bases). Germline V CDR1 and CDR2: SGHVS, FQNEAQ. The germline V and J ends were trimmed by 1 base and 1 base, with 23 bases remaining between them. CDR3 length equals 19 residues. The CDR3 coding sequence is TGTGCCAGCAGCTTAGTGGGGGAACCGGGGCAGGGGTTATCCTACGAGCAGTACTTC. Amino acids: CASSLVGEPGQGLSYEQYF.

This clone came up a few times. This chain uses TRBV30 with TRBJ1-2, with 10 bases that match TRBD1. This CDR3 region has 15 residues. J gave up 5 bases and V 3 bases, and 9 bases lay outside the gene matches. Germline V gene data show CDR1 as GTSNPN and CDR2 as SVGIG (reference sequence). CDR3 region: CAWRGPGGQGYGYTF. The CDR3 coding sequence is TGTGCCTGGAGGGGCCCTGGGGGACAGGGGTATGGCTACACCTTC.